This T cell receptor beta chain stems from a study of blood T cell repertoires in COVID-19. Background on the study: COVID-19 samples collected from the United States, Italy and Spain covered acute and convalescent phases. The analysed material was cDNA or gDNA that came from T cells, B-cell-depleted T cells, or PBMCs.

A single count supports this clone. Per the germline V gene, CDR1 is MNHEY and CDR2 is SVGAGI. V dropped 0 bases and J dropped 7 bases, with 9 bases sitting between them. The CDR3 spans 14 residues. As originally analysed: Amplification from reference gene primers served as the basis for estimated nucleated cell counts. Sequencing was performed with immunoSEQ multiplex PCR; in TCRdb, only in-frame clones are kept and a portion is missing. For V, J and clone size, that table is used; D and trimming come from the DNA. Among roughly 70,000 clones listed, 80% were seen once. This clonotype was sampled from a human donor in a cohort sampled during active COVID-19. The sample comprised peripheral blood. V gene TRBV6-5 combines with J gene TRBJ2-2; the D gene is possibly TRBD1 (5 bases). The CDR3 loop reads CASSYSSGNGELFF. The CDR3 bases are TGTGCCAGCAGTTACTCGTCAGGGAACGGGGAGCTGTTTTTT.